This T cell receptor (gamma chain) was found in a study of Vδ1+ human thymocytes (dated by TCRdb to 2017 to 2018). Study-level background: As a data resource, the study described the mRNA-level TRG and TRD CDR3 repertoires of highly purified Vdelta1+ thymocytes obtained from young children. Earlier work had validated the multiplex-based CDR3 amplicon strategy against 5'RACE-based methods for generating CDR3 amplicons. Overall study results and their limits: In contrast to oligoclonal peripheral blood repertoires, thymic TRG and TRD repertoires appeared to be highly polyclonal with Gaussian CDR3 length distributions. Many TRG clonotypes were found to be shared between donors (up to roughly 7x10^3), whereas TRD repertoires were found to be essentially private (max roughly 100 shared). No clustering by age or sex was observed, so analyses did not stratify donors by these variables. Although sort purity was high, around 21% of thymic TRD sequences were Vdelta2 (with a few Vdelta3), in contrast to the peripheral blood Vdelta1+ controls. The authors advised highly purified populations and single-cell validation, since unexpected Vdelta2 sequences could cause misinterpretation of bulk repertoire data.

Thymic samples were depleted of alphabeta T cells, then CD3+ TCRVdelta1+ TCRVdelta2- thymocytes were FACS-sorted. A purity of roughly 96% to 99.6% was achieved for sorted Vdelta1+ thymocytes. The thymic specimens were obtained from several paediatric patients who were undergoing corrective cardiac surgery and ranged in age from about 5 days to 16 months. After the thymic tissue was dispersed, mononuclear cells were isolated using a Histopaque-1077 density gradient. For staining, the antibodies used were anti-TCRVdelta1 clone TS8.2, anti-TCRVdelta2 clone B6, anti-CD3 clone HIT3a and anti-TCRalphabeta clone IP26. The germline V and J ends show losses of 4 bases and 2 bases respectively, and no gene match explains 17 bases of the junction. The CDR3 runs 17 residues from the cysteine to the phenylalanine. The DNA shown is the 51-base CDR3, in frame from base 1. CDR1 VENAVY and CDR2 YDSYNSRV were looked up in the germline V gene.

This clone showed up just a few times. The antigen it binds to is not known. No per-base quality is available; no much larger clone lies one base away. RNA extraction was performed with the RNeasy mini kit, and reverse transcription was done with Superscript III. Multiplex PCR was used to generate CDR3 amplicons, with pooled V-gene forward primers and a constant-region reverse primer carrying Illumina adaptor overhangs. After gel purification, amplicons were indexed with Nextera index primers over around 8 extra PCR cycles and were then purified with AMPure XP beads. Sequencing of libraries was performed on an Illumina MiSeq using paired-end 250 bp reads, dual indexing and an approximately 22% PhiX spike-in. On the authors' methods: FastQC was used to quality check the reads, while ea-utils fastq-join merged the TRG read pairs. Annotation of sequences was performed with IMGT/HighV-QUEST, only productive sequences with unambiguous V-gene assignment were retained, and clonotypes were defined by identical CDR3 sequence. For downstream analysis, the tools were VDJtools 1.1.1, tcR 2.2.3, Treemap and vegan Shannon diversity in R 3.4.4. TCRdb recomputed clones from the public reads with CATT; identical DNA rows were then combined. The V and J calls and clone size are TCRdb's, not the authors'. The sample has more than 9,000 gamma-chain clones on record, approximately 40% of them singletons. Roughly 2% of the sample is in the top ten clones.

This TCR derives from a boy under two years old who had congenital heart surgery. The V gene is TRGV8 and the J gene is TRGJ1 or TRGJ2. The sample comprised Vdelta1+ gamma-delta thymocytes from the thymus. What the cell subset or site label conveys for this sample: FACS-sorted CD3+ TCRalphabeta- TCRVdelta1+ TCRVdelta2- thymocytes. The sequence in DNA is TGTGCCACCTGGGACCCTTGGGAGTCCCCTCATTATTATAAGAAACTCTTT. Its protein is CATWDPWESPHYYKKLF.